The sequence of this T cell receptor (beta chain) was determined in a study of T cells in Graves' hyperthyroidism and ophthalmopathy (dated by TCRdb to the late 2010s). The study in broad terms: Peripheral blood samples were taken at the time of initial diagnosis, prior to any treatment. TCR V-J signatures able to tell the groups apart were searched for in a discovery cohort of approximately 95 patients, of whom more than 40 had Graves' ophthalmopathy and roughly 57 had stable Graves' hyperthyroidism. Whether ophthalmopathy could be predicted prospectively was tested in an independent validation cohort made up of roughly 19 hyperthyroidism patients plus 17 patients who later progressed to ophthalmopathy. The roughly 94 discovery patients were randomly divided into training and test sets at a 7:3 ratio. Thyroid tissue and blood T-cell repertoires from six Graves' hyperthyroidism patients were also compared in the study. Once sampling was done, hyperthyroidism patients were given methimazole at a starting dose of 30 mg daily, whereas ophthalmopathy patients were given high-dose intravenous methylprednisolone. The paper describes TCR Vbeta CDR3 sequencing of 135 peripheral blood samples, made up of 40 to 45 ophthalmopathy patients, around 78 hyperthyroidism patients and roughly 17 progressor patients.

Ophthalmopathy patients had moderately to severely active disease, with a Clinical Activity Score of 3 or more, a NOSPECS grade of 4 or more, and a disease duration of less than 3 months. Patients with uncontrolled infections, other autoimmune diseases, pregnancy or lactation were excluded. Diagnoses relied on clinical symptoms, serum thyroxine and TRAb, thyroid ultrasound and orbital computed tomography. Ficoll-Paque density gradient centrifugation was used to isolate PBMCs from about 10 ml of fresh peripheral blood. Total RNA was extracted using Trizol reagent, and RNA quality was assessed on an Agilent 2100 Bioanalyzer. Findings and caveats that apply to the study as a whole: No statistical method was used to fix the sample size in advance, and group allocation was not hidden from the investigators. A 13 V-J signature model separated ophthalmopathy from stable hyperthyroidism, with 87.88% sensitivity and approximately 81% specificity in cross-validation and 80%/75% in testing. In validation, the model predicted progression to ophthalmopathy a median of about 6.5 months before onset, with approximately 70% sensitivity and about 75% specificity. Blood samples also contained most of the expanded thyroid clonotypes (frequency above 0.001), which suggests that blood repertoires may reflect thyroid immune responses.

Spanning cysteine to phenylalanine, the CDR3 consists of 17 amino acids. Solely the CDR3 DNA is kept, with 51 bases framed from the first base. Trimming leaves V shorter by 1 base and J shorter by 4 bases, with the junction holding 8 bases beyond the gene matches. CDR1 LGHNT and CDR2 FRNRAP are derived from the germline V gene. TCR beta CDR3 regions were amplified from RNA transcripts. The first round of RT-PCR for the TCR CDR3 was performed with the HTBI primer set and the Qiagen OneStep RT-PCR kit. Libraries were constructed in a second round of multiplex PCR, after which size selection and purification were performed. Sequencing of the libraries was done on an Illumina HiSeq2000 using paired-end 100 bp reads. In the paper's pipeline: Raw data were processed with SOAPnuke, discarding reads with adapters, uncalled bases, mean Phred below 15, or no exact constant-primer or identifier match. High-quality paired reads were merged with COPE v1.2.5, and unique nucleotide sequences were defined as clonotypes. MiTCR v1.1 was used to align the clonotypes against IMGT TRBV, TRBD and TRBJ reference segments. The analysis was restricted to V-J combinations with a frequency above 0.0001, which together covered 99% to 99.2% of the repertoires. The TCS score was defined as the ratio of F50 (clonal expansion) to E x V (chaos), calculated using BLOSUM62-based TCRdist between CDR3 peptides within each V-J. Welch's t-statistics and random forest reduced some 510 V-J features to roughly 13, which were used in a naive Bayes classifier (R e1071). Through fastp at Q25 and MiXCR, TCRdb rebuilt clones from the public reads, retaining in-frame beta chains. Entries that share a CDR3 protein sequence are merged under the most common genes and DNA. For this entry, the V and J calls and clone size follow TCRdb and not the study's own pipeline. Counted in this sample were 490,000 or so distinct CDR3 sequences; around a fifth of them appeared once. The top ten hold about half of the sample.

As to this clonotype: Its cognate antigen has yet to be identified. Per-base quality was not reported, and no clone a single base away is much larger than it.

Specimen: blood. This clonotype originated in a woman aged 65 to 85 with Graves' ophthalmopathy. Rearrangement joined TRBV12-5 to TRBJ1-5; TRBD1 aligns with 9 central bases. The CDR3 is CASGLARLGTGNQPQHF. The bases are TGTGCTAGTGGTTTGGCACGGTTGGGGACAGGGAATCAGCCCCAGCATTTT.